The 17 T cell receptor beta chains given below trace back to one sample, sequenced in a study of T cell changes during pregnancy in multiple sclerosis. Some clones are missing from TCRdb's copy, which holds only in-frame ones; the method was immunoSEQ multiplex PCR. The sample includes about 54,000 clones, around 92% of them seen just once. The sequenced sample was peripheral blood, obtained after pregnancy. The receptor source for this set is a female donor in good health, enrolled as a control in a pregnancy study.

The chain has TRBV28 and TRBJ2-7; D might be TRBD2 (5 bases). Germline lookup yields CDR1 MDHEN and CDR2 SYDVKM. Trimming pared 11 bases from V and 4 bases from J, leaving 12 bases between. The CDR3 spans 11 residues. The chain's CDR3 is CASGETYEQYF. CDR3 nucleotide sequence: TGTGCCTCCGGGGAGACTTACGAGCAGTACTTC.

The CDR3 bases are TGCGCCAGCAGCCAAGTTCATTTAGCGGGAGGGCCTAATGAGCAGTTCTTC. Residues: CASSQVHLAGGPNEQFF. The chain uses TRBV4-3 and TRBJ2-1, with 11 bases identical to TRBD2. The trim removed 1 base at V and 7 bases at J, leaving 9 bases unmatched. The germline gives CDR1 LGHNA, CDR2 YSLEER. CDR3 length: 17 amino acids.

For the CDR3, the DNA is TGTGCCAGCACAGGACAGGGTGGGTCACCCCTCCACTTT. Its protein is CASTGQGGSPLHF. The V and J genes are TRBV7-9 and TRBJ1-6; 8 positions match TRBD1. The trim removed 7 bases at V and 10 bases at J, leaving 6 bases unmatched. The CDR3 covers 13 residues. The germline V gene has CDR1 SEHNR and CDR2 FQNEAQ (reference sequence).

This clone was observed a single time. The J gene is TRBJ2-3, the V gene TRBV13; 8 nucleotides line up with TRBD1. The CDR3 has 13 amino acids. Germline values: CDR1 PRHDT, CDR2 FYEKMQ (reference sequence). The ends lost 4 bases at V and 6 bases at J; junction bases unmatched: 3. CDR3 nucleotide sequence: TGTGCCAGCAGCTCGACAGGGGTGGATACGCAGTATTTT. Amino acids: CASSSTGVDTQYF.

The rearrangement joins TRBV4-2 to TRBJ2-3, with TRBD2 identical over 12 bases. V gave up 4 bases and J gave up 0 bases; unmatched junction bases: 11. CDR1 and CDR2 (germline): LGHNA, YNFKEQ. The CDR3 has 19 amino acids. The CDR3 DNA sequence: TGTGCCAGCAGCCTCGGCGGACTAGCGGGGTCTTCTAGCACAGATACGCAGTATTTT. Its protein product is CASSLGGLAGSSSTDTQYF.

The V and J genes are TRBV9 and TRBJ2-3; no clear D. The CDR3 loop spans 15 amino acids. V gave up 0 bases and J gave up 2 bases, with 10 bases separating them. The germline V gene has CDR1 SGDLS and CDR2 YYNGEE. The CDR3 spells CASSVESESTDTQYF. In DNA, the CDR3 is TGTGCCAGCAGCGTAGAGTCGGAGTCCACAGATACGCAGTATTTT.

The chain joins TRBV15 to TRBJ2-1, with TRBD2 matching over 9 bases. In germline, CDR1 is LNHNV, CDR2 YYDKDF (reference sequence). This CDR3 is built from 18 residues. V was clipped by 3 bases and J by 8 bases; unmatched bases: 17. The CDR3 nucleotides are TGTGCCACCAGCAGGCCGGGAGGGCGGGGGGGCCGCGGGTATGAGCAGTTCTTC. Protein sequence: CATSRPGGRGGRGYEQFF. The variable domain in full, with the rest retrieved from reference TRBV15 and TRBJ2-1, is DAMVIQNPRYQVTQFGKPVTLSCSQTLNHNVMYWYQQKSSQAPKLLFHYYDKDFNNEADTPDNFQSRRPNTSFCFLDIRSPGLGDTAMYLCATSRPGGRGGRGYEQFFGPGTRLTVL.

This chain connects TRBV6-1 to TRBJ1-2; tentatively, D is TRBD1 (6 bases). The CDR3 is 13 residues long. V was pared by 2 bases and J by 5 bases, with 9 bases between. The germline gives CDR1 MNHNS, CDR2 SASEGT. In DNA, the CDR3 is TGTGCCAGCAGTGAATCCGGGACATATGGCTACACCTTC. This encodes CASSESGTYGYTF.

For the CDR3, the DNA is TGTGCCAGCAGCCCCCGAGGACAGCTCGGCTACACCTTC. Amino acids: CASSPRGQLGYTF. This chain links TRBV7-2 with TRBJ1-2; D may be TRBD1 (6 bases). Trimming removed 5 bases from V and 8 bases from J, with 15 bases in between. Germline assignment: CDR1 SGHTA and CDR2 FQGNSA. The CDR3 loop spans 13 amino acids.

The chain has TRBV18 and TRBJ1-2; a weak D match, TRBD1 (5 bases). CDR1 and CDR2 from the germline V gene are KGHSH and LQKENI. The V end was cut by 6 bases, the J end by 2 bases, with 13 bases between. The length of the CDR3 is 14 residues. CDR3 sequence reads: CASSPGGANYGYTF. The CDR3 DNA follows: TGTGCCAGCTCCCCGGGGGGAGCAAACTATGGCTACACCTTC.

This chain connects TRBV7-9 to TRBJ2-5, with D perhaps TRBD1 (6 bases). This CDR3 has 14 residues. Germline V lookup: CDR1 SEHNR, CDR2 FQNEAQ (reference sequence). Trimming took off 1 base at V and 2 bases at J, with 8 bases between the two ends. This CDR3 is CASSLVTGQETQYF. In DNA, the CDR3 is TGTGCCAGCAGCTTAGTAACAGGGCAAGAGACCCAGTACTTC. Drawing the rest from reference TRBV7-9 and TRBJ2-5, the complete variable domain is DTGVSQNPRHKITKRGQNVTFRCDPISEHNRLYWYRQTLGQGPEFLTYFQNEAQLEKSRLLSDRFSAERPKGSFSTLEIQRTEQGDSAMYLCASSLVTGQETQYFGPGTRLLVL.

Here the CDR3 DNA reads TGTGCCAGCACCACTTCGGCTAGCGGAGACTACGAGCAGTACTTC. Its translation is CASTTSASGDYEQYF. V gene TRBV28 combines with J gene TRBJ2-7, with 7 positions matching TRBD2. V trimming: 7 bases; J trimming: 3 bases; junction bases outside the gene matches: 12. Germline CDR1 reads MDHEN; CDR2 reads SYDVKM. This CDR3 contains 15 residues.

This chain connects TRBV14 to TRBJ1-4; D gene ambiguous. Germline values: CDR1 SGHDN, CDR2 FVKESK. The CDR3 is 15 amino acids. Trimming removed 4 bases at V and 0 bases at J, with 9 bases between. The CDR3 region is CASSRYRATNEKLFF. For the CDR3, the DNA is TGTGCCAGCAGCCGGTACAGAGCAACTAATGAAAAACTGTTTTTT.

The CDR3 sequence is CASSLETAYYEQYF. The CDR3 DNA reads TGTGCCAGCAGCTTGGAGACAGCTTACTACGAGCAGTACTTC. This chain connects TRBV5-4 to TRBJ2-7; possible D gene TRBD1, 5 bases. The CDR3 has 14 amino acids. Germline lookup yields CDR1 SGHNT and CDR2 YYREEE (reference sequence). V was trimmed by 0 bases and J by 3 bases, leaving 10 bases between them. The variable domain in full, completed from reference TRBV5-4 and TRBJ2-7, reads ETGVTQSPTHLIKTRGQQVTLRCSSQSGHNTVSWYQQALGQGPQFIFQYYREEENGRGNFPPRFSGLQFPNYSSELNVNALELDDSALYLCASSLETAYYEQYFGPGTRLTVT.

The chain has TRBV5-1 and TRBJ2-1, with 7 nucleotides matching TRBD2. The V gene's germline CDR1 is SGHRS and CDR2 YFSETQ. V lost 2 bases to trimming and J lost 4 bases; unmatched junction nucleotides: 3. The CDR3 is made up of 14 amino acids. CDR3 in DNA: TGCGCCAGCAGCTTACGGCGGGGGTACAATGAGCAGTTCTTC. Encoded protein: CASSLRRGYNEQFF.

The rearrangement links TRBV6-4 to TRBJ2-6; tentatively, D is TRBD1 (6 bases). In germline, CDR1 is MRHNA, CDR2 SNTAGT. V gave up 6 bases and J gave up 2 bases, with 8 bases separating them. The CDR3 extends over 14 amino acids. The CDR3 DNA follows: TGTGCCAGCAGGACAGGCCCTGGGGCCAACGTCCTGACTTTC. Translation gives CASRTGPGANVLTF.

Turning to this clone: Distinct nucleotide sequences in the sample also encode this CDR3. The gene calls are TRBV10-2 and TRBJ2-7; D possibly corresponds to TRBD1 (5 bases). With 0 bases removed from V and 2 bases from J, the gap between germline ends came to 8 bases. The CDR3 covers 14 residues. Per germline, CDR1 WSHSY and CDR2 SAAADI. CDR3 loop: CASSESWGPYEQYF. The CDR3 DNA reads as TGCGCCAGCAGTGAGTCTTGGGGCCCCTACGAGCAGTACTTC.